This TCR beta chain was documented in a study of cytomegalovirus exposure and HLA in healthy donors. Study findings and constraints: For most TCR sequences rarity was the rule, although some public TCRs occurred in many donors. According to a subsequent analysis, TCR clusters identified in the first cohort showed a tendency to co-occur across the approximately 120 validation repertoires.

The CDR3 runs to 15 residues. V lost 5 bases and J lost 5, with 18 bases in between. Per the germline V gene, CDR1 is SGHTA and CDR2 is FQGNSA. Produced via immunoSEQ multiplex PCR; TCRdb's table is partial and in-frame only. Of about 110,000 clones in the sample, around 95% were seen once. Concerning this clone: Antigen: not known.

The sample was PBMCs. The clonotype comes from a woman between 18 and 29 years old in good health and CMV-seronegative. The gene calls are TRBV7-2 and TRBJ2-5; D is possibly TRBD2 (6 bases). The CDR3 DNA reads TGTGCCAGCAGCCCCGGAGGGACCCGCTGGGAGACCCAGTACTTC. Residues: CASSPGGTRWETQYF.